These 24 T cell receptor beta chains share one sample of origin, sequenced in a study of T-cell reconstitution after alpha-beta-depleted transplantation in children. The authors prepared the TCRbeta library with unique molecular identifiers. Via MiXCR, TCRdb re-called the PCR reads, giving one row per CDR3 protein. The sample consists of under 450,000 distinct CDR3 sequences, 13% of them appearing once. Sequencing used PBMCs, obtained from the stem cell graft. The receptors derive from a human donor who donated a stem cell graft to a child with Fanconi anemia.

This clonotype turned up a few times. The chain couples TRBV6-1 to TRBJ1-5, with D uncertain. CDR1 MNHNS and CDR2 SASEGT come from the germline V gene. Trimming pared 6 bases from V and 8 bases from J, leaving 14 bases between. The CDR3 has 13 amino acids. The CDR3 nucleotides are TGTGCCAGCAGGCGCAGAGTATTAGAGCCCCAGCATTTT. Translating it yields CASRRRVLEPQHF.

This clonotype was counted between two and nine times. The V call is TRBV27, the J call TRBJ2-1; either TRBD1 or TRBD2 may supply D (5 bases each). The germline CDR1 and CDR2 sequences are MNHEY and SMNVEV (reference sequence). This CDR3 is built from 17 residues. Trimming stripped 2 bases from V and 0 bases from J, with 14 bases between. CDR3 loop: CASSLIAGTSSYNEQFF. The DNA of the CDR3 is TGTGCCAGCAGTTTAATTGCAGGGACGAGCTCCTACAATGAGCAGTTCTTC.

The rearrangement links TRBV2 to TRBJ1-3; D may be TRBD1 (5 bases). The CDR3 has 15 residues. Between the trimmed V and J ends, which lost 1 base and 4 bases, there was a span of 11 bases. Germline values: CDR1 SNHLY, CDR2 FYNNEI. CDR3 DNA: TGTGCCAGCAGTGAAGAAAATACAGGAGGAAACACCATATATTTT. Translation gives CASSEENTGGNTIYF.

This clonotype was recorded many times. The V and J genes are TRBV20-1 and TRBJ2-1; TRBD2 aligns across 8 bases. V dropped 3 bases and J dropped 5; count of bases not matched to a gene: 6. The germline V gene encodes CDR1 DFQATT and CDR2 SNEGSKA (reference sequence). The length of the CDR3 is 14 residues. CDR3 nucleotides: TGCAGTGCTAGTATCTCGGGGGGGAACAATGAGCAGTTCTTC. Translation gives CSASISGGNNEQFF.

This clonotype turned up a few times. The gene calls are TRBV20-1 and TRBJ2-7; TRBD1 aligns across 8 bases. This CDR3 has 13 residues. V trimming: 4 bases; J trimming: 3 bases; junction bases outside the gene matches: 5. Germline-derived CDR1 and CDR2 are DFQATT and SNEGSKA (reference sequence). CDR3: CSAKGQDVYEQYF. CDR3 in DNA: TGCAGTGCTAAGGGACAGGACGTCTACGAGCAGTACTTC.

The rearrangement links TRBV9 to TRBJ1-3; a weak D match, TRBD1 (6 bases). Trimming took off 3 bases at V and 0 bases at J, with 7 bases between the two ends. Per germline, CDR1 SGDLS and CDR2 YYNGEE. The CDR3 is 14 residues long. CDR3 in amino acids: CASSGTVSGNTIYF. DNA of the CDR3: TGTGCCAGCAGCGGGACAGTCTCTGGAAACACCATATATTTT.

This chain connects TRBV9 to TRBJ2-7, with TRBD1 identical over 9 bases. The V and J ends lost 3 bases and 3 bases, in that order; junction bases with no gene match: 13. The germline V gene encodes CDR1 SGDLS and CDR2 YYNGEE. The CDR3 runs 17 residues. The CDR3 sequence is CASSAGFPGQGFYEQYF. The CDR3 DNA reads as TGTGCCAGCAGCGCAGGCTTCCCGGGACAGGGATTCTACGAGCAGTACTTC. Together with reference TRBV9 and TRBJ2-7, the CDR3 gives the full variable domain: DSGVTQTPKHLITATGQRVTLRCSPRSGDLSVYWYQQSLDQGLQFLIQYYNGEERAKGNILERFSAQQFPDLHSELNLSSLELGDSALYFCASSAGFPGQGFYEQYFGPGTRLTVT.

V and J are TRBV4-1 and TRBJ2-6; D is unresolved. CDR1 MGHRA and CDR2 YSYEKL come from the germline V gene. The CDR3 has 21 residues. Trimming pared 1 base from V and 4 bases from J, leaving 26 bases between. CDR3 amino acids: CASSQVWHSERTPLGANVLTF. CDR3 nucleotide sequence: TGCGCCAGCAGCCAAGTATGGCATTCGGAGAGAACCCCCCTGGGGGCCAACGTCCTGACTTTC.

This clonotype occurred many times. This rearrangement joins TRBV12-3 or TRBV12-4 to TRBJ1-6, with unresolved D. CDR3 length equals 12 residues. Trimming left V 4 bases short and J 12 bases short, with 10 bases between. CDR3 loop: CASSSGRVPLHF. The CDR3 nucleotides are TGTGCCAGCAGTTCCGGACGGGTACCCCTCCACTTT.

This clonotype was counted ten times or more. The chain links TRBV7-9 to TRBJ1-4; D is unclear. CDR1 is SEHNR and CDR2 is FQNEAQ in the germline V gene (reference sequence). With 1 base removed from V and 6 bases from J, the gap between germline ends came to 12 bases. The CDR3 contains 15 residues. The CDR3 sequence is CASSLGTGDYEKLFF. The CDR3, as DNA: TGTGCCAGCAGCTTAGGGACGGGAGATTATGAAAAACTGTTTTTT.

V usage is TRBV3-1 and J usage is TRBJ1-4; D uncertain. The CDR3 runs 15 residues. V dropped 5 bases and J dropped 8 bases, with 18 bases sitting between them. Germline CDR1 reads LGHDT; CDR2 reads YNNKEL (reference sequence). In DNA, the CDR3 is TGTGCCAGCAGCGCTGAGGGCCATCGGTCGGAAAAACTGTTTTTT. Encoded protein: CASSAEGHRSEKLFF.

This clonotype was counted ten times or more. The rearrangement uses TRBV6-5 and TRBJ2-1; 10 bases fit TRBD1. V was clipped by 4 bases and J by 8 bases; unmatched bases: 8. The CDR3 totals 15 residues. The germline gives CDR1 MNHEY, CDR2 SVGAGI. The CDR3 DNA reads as TGTGCCAGCAGTTCCGGGACAGGGGCGCCGTATGAGCAGTTCTTC. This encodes CASSSGTGAPYEQFF.

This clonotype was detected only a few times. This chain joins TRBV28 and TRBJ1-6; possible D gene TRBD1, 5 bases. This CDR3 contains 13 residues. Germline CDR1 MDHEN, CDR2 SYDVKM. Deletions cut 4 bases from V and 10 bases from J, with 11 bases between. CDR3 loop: CASSSGTYSPLHF. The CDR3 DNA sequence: TGTGCCAGCAGTTCCGGGACCTACTCACCCCTCCACTTT.

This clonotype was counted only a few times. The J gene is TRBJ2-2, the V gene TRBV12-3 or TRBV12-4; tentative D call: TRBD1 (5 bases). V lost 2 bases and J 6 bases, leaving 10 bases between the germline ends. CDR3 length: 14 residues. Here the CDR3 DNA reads TGTGCCAGCAGTTTATCCAGGGTACCCGGGGAGCTGTTTTTT. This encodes CASSLSRVPGELFF.

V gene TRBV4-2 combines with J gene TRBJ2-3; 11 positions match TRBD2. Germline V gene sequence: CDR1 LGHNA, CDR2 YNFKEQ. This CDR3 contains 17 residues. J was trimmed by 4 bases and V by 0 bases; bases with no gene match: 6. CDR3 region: CASSQEPSGGRADTQYF. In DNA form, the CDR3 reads TGTGCCAGCAGCCAAGAACCTAGCGGGGGGCGGGCAGATACGCAGTATTTT.

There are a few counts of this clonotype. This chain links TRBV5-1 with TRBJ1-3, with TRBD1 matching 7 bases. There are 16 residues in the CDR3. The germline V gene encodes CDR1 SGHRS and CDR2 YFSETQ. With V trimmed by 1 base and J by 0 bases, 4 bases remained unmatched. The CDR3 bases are TGCGCCAGCAGCTTGTCCGGGACAGCCTCTGGAAACACCATATATTTT. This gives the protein CASSLSGTASGNTIYF.

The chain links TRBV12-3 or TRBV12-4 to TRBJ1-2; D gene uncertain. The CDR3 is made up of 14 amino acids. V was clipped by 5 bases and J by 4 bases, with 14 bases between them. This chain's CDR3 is CASSPVGGAYGYTF. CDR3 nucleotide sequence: TGTGCCAGCAGTCCGGTAGGTGGCGCCTATGGCTACACCTTC.

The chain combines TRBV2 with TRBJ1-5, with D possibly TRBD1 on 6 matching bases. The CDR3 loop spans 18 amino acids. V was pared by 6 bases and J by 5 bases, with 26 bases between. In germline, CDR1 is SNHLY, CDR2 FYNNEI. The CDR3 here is CASRPNEDSSDGYQPQHF. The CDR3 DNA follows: TGTGCCAGCAGGCCGAATGAGGACAGTTCCGATGGCTATCAGCCCCAGCATTTT.

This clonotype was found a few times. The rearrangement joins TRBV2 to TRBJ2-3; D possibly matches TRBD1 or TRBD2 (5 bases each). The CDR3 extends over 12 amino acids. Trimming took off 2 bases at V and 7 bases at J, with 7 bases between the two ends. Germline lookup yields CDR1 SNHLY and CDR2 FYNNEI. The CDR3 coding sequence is TGTGCCAGCAGTGAAAGGGACCATACGCAGTATTTT. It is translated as CASSERDHTQYF.

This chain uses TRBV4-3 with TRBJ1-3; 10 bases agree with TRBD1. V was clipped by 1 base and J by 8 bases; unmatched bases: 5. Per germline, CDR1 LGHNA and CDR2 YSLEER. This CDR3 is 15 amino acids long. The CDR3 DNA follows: TGCGCCAGCAGCCAAGGGACAGGGGGGACGGACACCATATATTTT. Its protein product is CASSQGTGGTDTIYF.

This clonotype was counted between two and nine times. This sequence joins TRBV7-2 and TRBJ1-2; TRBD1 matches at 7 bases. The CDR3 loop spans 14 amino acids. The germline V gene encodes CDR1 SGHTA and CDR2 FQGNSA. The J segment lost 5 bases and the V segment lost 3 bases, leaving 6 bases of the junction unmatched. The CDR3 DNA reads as TGTGCCAGCAGCTTCTCACAGGGGATGTATGGCTACACCTTC. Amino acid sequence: CASSFSQGMYGYTF.

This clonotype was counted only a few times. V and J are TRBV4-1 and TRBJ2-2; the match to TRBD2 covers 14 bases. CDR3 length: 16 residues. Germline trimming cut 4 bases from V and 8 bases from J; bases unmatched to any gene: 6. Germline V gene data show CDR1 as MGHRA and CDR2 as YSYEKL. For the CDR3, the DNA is TGCGCCAGCAGCCCGGAGGGGACTAGCGGGGGAGGGGAGCTGTTTTTT. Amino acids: CASSPEGTSGGGELFF.

CDR3: CASTTDENFVDTQYF. The CDR3 coding sequence is TGTGCCAGCACCACCGATGAAAATTTTGTGGATACGCAGTATTTT. This chain connects TRBV2 to TRBJ2-3, with D unclear. CDR3 length: 15 residues. Germline CDR1 reads SNHLY; CDR2 reads FYNNEI. The ends were cut back, 7 bases at V and 6 bases at J, with 20 bases in the middle.

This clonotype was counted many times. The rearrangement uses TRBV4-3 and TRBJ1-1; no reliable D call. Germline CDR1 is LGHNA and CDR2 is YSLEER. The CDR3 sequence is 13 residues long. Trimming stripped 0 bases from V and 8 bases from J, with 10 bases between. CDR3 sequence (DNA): TGCGCCAGCAGCCAAGATTGGGGAGGGGAAGCTTTCTTT. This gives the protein CASSQDWGGEAFF.